The T cell receptor beta chain described here comes from a study of CD8 T cells in Susac syndrome. For the study at large: Among sequenced Susac syndrome patients, six had active disease and about eight were in remission.

The CD8+ and CD4+ T cells were isolated magnetically using a negative isolation approach, whereas the TEMRA cells were enriched by FACS. Germline V gene sequence: CDR1 SQVTM, CDR2 ANQGSEA. CDR3 length: 14 residues. Trimming pared 3 bases from V and 5 bases from J, leaving 17 bases between. After extraction with the RNeasy kit, roughly 0.5 to 1 ug of the RNA was reverse transcribed using random hexamers. Coverage of TCR beta CDR3 amplification by immunoSEQ multiplex PCR extended to 54 Vbeta and 13 Jbeta. MiXCR was run by TCRdb on the immunoSEQ multiplex PCR reads, yielding one entry per CDR3 protein. Of more than 100,000 distinct CDR3 sequences listed, about 93% were seen once; the top ten hold 0.25% to 0.3%.

V is TRBV29-1 and J is TRBJ2-7; D possibly uses TRBD1 or TRBD2 (5 bases each). Sequencing input: CD8+ T cells from PBMCs. The receptor was derived from a human donor with Susac syndrome. The DNA of the CDR3 is TGCAGCGTTGACTTAGGGACGACGGTCAACGAGCAGTACTTC. The encoded protein is CSVDLGTTVNEQYF.